Only a few counts were recorded for the clone carrying this T cell receptor beta chain. What it binds is unknown. The sample is drawn from a study of blood T cells in healthy people across ages. Study at large: Per two T cells, about one barcoded beta molecule was captured through template switching. General study findings and limits: Higher diversity, along with more naive CD4+ cells, distinguished long-lived donors from aged donors. Without sorted subsets, naive and antigen-experienced compartments could not be conclusively compared. A roughly linear fall in TCR beta diversity per million T cells was seen with increasing age.

Germline CDR1 reads SGHTA; CDR2 reads FQGNSA. The V gene end was trimmed by 0 bases and the J gene end by 4 bases; junction bases not matched to a gene: 1. CDR3 length equals 15 residues. The authors ran a second PCR of about 7 to 11 cycles using a sample-barcoded 5' primer and a J-beta primer mix. TCRdb passed the 5' RACE reads through MiXCR, listing each CDR3 protein once. The sample carries about 1.6 million distinct CDR3 sequences, about 31% recorded once. This clonotype originated in a woman in her twenties or thirties in good health. Sequencing used blood. V is TRBV7-2 and J is TRBJ1-5, with 9 nucleotides matching TRBD1. The CDR3 DNA is TGTGCCAGCAGCTTAGCGGGGACAGGGAATCAGCCCCAGCATTTT. Its translation is CASSLAGTGNQPQHF.